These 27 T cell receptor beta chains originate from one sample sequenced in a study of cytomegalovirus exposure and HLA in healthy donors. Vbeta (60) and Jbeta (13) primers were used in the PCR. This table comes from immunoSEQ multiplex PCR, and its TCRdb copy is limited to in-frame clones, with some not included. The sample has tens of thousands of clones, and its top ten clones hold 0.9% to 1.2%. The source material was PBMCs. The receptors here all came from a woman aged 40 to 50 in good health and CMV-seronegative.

CDR3 nucleotide sequence: TGTGCCAGCACCTCTCGGAGGTCTAGCGGGATGACAGATACGCAGTATTTT. Its translation is CASTSRRSSGMTDTQYF. The chain links TRBV28 to TRBJ2-3, with 9 bases aligning to TRBD2. This CDR3 has 17 amino acids. The germline V gene has CDR1 MDHEN and CDR2 SYDVKM. J gave up 3 bases and V 7 bases, and 14 bases lay outside the gene matches. Together with reference TRBV28 and TRBJ2-3, the CDR3 gives the full variable domain: DVKVTQSSRYLVKRTGEKVFLECVQDMDHENMFWYRQDPGLGLRLIYFSYDVKMKEKGDIPEGYSVSREKKERFSLILESASTNQTSMYLCASTSRRSSGMTDTQYFGPGTRLTVL.

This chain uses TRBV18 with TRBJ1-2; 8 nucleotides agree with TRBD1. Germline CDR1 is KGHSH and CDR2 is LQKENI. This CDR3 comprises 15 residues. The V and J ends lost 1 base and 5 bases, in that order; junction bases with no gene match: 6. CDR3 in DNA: TGTGCCAGCTCACCACAGACAGGGGTGGGATATGGCTACACCTTC. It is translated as CASSPQTGVGYGYTF.

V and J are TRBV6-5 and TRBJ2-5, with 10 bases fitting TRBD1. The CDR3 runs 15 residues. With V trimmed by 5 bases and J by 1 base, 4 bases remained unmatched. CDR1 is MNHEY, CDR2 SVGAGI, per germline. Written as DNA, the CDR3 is TGTGCCAGCAGTACCGGGACAGGGGTCCAAGAGACCCAGTACTTC. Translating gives CASSTGTGVQETQYF.

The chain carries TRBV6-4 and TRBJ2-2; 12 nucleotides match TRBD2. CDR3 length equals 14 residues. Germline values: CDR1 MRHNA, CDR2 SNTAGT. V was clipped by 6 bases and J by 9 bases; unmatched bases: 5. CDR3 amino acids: CASSELAGGRELFF. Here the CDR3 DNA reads TGTGCCAGCAGCGAACTAGCGGGAGGCCGGGAGCTGTTTTTT.

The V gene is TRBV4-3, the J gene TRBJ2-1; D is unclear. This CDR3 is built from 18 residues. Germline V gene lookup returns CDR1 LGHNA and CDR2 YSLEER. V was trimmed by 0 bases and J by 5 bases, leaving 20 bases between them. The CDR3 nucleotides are TGCGCCAGCAGCCAAGAATGGCTATCGGAGTTTTACGACAATGAGCAGTTCTTC. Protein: CASSQEWLSEFYDNEQFF.

CDR3: CASIGTFYEQYF. CDR3 sequence (DNA): TGTGCCAGCATAGGGACATTCTACGAGCAGTACTTC. This chain joins TRBV6-5 and TRBJ2-7, with D maybe TRBD1 (6 bases). Trimming pared 7 bases from V and 3 bases from J, leaving 10 bases between. The CDR3 is 12 residues long. In germline, CDR1 is MNHEY, CDR2 SVGAGI.

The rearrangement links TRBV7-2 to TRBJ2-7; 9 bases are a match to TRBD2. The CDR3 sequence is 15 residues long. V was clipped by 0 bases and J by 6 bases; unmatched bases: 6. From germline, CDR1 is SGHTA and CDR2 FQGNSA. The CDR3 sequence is CASSLAQLAGGEQYF. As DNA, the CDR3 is TGTGCCAGCAGCTTAGCGCAACTAGCGGGTGGCGAGCAGTACTTC.

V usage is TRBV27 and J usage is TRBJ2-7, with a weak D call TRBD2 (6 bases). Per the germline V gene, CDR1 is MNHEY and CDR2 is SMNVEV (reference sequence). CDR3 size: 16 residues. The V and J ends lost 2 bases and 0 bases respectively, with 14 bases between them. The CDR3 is CASSLLGSGFSYEQYF. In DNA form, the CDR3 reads TGTGCCAGCAGTTTACTAGGTAGCGGTTTCTCCTACGAGCAGTACTTC.

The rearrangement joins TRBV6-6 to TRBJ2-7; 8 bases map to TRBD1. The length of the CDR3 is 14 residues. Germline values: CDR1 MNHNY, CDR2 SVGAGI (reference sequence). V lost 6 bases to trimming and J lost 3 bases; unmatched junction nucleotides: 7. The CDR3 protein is CASRRTGFIYEQYF. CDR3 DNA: TGTGCCAGCAGAAGGACAGGGTTCATCTACGAGCAGTACTTC.

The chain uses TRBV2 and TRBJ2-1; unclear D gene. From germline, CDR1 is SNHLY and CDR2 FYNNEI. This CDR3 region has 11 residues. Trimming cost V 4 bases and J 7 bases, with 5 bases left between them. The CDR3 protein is CASSVLNEQFF. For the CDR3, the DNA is TGTGCCAGCAGTGTTCTGAATGAGCAGTTCTTC.

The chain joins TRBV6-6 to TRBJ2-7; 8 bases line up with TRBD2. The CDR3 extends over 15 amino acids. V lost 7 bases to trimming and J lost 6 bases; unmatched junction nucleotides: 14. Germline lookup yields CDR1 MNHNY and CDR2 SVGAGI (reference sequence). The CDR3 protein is CASTARAGDGGEQYF. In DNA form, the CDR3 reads TGTGCCAGCACCGCAAGAGCGGGAGATGGCGGCGAGCAGTACTTC.

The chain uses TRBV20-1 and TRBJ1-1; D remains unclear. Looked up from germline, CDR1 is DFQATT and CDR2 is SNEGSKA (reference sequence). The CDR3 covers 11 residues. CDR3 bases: TGCAGGATGGGAGGGAACACTGAAGCTTTCTTT. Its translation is CRMGGNTEAFF.

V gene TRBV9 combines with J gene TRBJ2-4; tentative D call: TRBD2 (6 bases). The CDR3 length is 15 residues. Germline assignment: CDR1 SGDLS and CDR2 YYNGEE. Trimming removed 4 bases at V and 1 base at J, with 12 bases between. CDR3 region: CASSPGTGAKNIQYF. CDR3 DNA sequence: TGTGCCAGCAGCCCAGGGACTGGGGCCAAAAACATTCAGTACTTC.

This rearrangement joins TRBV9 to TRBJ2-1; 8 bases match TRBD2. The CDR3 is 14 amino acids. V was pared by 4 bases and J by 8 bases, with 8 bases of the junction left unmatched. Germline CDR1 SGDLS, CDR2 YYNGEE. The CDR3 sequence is CASSSRSAGDEQFF. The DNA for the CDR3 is TGTGCCAGCAGCTCCCGATCAGCGGGAGATGAGCAGTTCTTC.

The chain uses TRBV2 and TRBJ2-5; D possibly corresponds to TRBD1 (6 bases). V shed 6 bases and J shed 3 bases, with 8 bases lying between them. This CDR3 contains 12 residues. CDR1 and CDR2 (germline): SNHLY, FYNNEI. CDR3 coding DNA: TGTGCCAGCAGCAACAGGGAAGAGACCCAGTACTTC. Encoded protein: CASSNREETQYF.

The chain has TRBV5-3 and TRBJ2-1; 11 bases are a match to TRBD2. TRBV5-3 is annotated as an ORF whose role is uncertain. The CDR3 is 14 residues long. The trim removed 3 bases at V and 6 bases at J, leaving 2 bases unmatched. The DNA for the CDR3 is TGTGCCAGAAGCTCGACTAGCGGGGTCAATGAGCAGTTCTTC. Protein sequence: CARSSTSGVNEQFF.

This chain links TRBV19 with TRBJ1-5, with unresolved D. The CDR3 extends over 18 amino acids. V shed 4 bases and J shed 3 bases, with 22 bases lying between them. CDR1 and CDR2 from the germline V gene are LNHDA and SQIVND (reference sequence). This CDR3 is CASSTTLARGSSNQPQHF. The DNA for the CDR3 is TGTGCCAGTAGTACGACCCTCGCCCGCGGTTCGTCCAATCAGCCCCAGCATTTT.

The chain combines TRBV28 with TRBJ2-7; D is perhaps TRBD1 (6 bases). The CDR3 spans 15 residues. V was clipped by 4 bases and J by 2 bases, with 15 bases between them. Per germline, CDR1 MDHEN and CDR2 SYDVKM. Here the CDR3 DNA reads TGTGCCAGCAGTTACTCAGGGGACGCGGCCTACGAGCAGTACTTC. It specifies CASSYSGDAAYEQYF.

CDR3 in amino acids: CASSLGETGIEAFF. CDR3 bases: TGCGCCAGCAGCTTGGGGGAGACAGGGATTGAAGCTTTCTTT. The chain recombines TRBV5-1 with TRBJ1-1; the match to TRBD1 covers 7 bases. CDR1 is SGHRS, CDR2 YFSETQ, per germline. The CDR3 has 14 residues. The J segment lost 7 bases and the V segment lost 0 bases, leaving 6 bases of the junction unmatched.

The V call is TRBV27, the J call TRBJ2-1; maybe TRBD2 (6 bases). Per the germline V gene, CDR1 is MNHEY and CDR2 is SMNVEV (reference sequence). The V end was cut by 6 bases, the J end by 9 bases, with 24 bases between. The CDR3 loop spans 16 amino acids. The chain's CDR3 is CASSPGAWAGGSEQFF. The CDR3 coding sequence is TGTGCCAGCAGCCCTGGGGCTTGGGCCGGGGGAAGTGAGCAGTTCTTC.

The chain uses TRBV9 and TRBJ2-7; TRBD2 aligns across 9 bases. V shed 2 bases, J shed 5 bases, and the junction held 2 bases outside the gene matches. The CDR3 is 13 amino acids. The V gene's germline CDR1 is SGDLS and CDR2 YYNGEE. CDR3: CASSVASGNEQYF. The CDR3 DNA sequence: TGTGCCAGCAGCGTCGCTAGCGGGAACGAGCAGTACTTC.

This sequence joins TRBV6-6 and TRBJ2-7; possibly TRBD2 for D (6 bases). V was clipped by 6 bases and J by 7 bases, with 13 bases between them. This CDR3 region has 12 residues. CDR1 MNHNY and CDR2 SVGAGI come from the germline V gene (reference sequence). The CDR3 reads CASSAIRGEQYF. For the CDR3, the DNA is TGTGCCAGCAGCGCAATCCGGGGGGAGCAGTACTTC.

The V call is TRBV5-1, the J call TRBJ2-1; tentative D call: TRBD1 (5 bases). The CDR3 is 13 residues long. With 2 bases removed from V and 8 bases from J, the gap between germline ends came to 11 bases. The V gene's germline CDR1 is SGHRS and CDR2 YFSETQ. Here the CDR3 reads CASSFLGVDEQFF. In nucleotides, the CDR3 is TGCGCCAGCAGCTTTCTAGGGGTGGATGAGCAGTTCTTC. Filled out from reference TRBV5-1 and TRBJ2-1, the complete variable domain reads KAGVTQTPRYLIKTRGQQVTLSCSPISGHRSVSWYQQTPGQGLQFLFEYFSETQRNKGNFPGRFSGRQFSNSRSEMNVSTLELGDSALYLCASSFLGVDEQFFGPGTRLTVL.

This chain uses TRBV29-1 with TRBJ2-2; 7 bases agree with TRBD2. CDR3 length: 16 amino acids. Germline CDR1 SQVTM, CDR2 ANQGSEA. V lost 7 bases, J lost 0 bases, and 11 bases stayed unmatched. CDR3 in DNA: TGCAGCGGAGGAGGGAGCGGGGACTCGAACACCGGGGAGCTGTTTTTT. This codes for CSGGGSGDSNTGELFF.

The CDR3 here is CASSLGQGFEQYF. In DNA, the CDR3 is TGTGCCAGCAGTTTAGGGCAGGGGTTCGAGCAGTACTTC. The rearrangement uses TRBV28 and TRBJ2-7; weak D call: TRBD1 (6 bases). Trimming took off 2 bases at V and 6 bases at J, with 11 bases between the two ends. CDR3 length: 13 residues. CDR1 and CDR2 (germline): MDHEN, SYDVKM.

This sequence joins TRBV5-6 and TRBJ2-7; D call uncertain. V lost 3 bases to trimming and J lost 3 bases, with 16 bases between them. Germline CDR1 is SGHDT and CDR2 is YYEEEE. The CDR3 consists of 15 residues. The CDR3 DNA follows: TGTGCCAGCAGCTCCCCCTCCACTTCCCTCTACGAGCAGTACTTC. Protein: CASSSPSTSLYEQYF.

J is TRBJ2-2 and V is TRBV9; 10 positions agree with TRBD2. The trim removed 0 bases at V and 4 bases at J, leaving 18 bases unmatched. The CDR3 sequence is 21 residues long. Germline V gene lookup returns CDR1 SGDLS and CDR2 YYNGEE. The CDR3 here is CASSVDPGTERLAGTTGELFF. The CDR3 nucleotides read TGTGCCAGCAGCGTAGACCCGGGGACGGAAAGACTAGCGGGTACCACCGGGGAGCTGTTTTTT. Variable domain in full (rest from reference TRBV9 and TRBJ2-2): DSGVTQTPKHLITATGQRVTLRCSPRSGDLSVYWYQQSLDQGLQFLIQYYNGEERAKGNILERFSAQQFPDLHSELNLSSLELGDSALYFCASSVDPGTERLAGTTGELFFGEGSRLTVL.